The 22 T cell receptor beta chains below were found in one sample sequenced in a study of blood T cell repertoires in COVID-19. Assay: immunoSEQ multiplex PCR; the TCRdb copy retains only in-frame clones and omits some. The sample holds roughly 230,000 clones, 92% seen once. Sequenced: peripheral blood. The receptors stem from a man in his thirties or forties with COVID-19, enrolled during active disease.

J is TRBJ2-2 and V is TRBV4-1; the D gene is possibly TRBD1 (6 bases). The length of the CDR3 is 15 residues. The V end was cut by 0 bases, the J end by 2 bases, with 7 bases between. The germline CDR1 and CDR2 sequences are MGHRA and YSYEKL. CDR3 sequence (DNA): TGCGCCAGCAGCCAAGAGGGACAAAACACCGGGGAGCTGTTTTTT. Translation: CASSQEGQNTGELFF.

The gene calls are TRBV12-3 or TRBV12-4 and TRBJ1-1, with a weak D call TRBD1 (5 bases). V lost 6 bases and J lost 7, with 12 bases in between. The CDR3 loop spans 12 amino acids. This CDR3 is CASRWGGLEAFF. Here the CDR3 DNA reads TGTGCCAGCAGGTGGGGCGGCCTTGAAGCTTTCTTT.

V gene TRBV7-6 combines with J gene TRBJ2-5; 10 nucleotides align to TRBD1. With 4 bases clipped from V and 2 bases from J, the junction kept 10 bases outside the gene matches. The CDR3 is made up of 17 amino acids. Germline CDR1 and CDR2: SGHVS and FNYEAQ. Here the CDR3 reads CASSWDRDRGSQETQYF. In DNA, the CDR3 is TGTGCCAGCAGCTGGGACAGGGACAGGGGTAGTCAAGAGACCCAGTACTTC.

As regards this clone: This sample includes further DNA sequences coding for the same CDR3. The rearrangement links TRBV2 to TRBJ1-2; maybe TRBD1 (5 bases). The CDR3 consists of 13 residues. Trimming took off 3 bases at V and 2 bases at J, with 7 bases between the two ends. Germline-derived CDR1 and CDR2 are SNHLY and FYNNEI. CDR3 DNA sequence: TGTGCCAGCAGTGAGCAGGGCAACTATGGCTACACCTTC. Residues: CASSEQGNYGYTF.

J is TRBJ1-6 and V is TRBV28; D perhaps matches TRBD1 (5 bases). Germline V gene data show CDR1 as MDHEN and CDR2 as SYDVKM. Deletions cut 8 bases from V and 9 bases from J, with 17 bases between. The CDR3 contains 14 residues. The chain's CDR3 is CASGSPGEGSPLHF. DNA for the CDR3: TGTGCCAGCGGGTCCCCGGGGGAAGGTTCACCCCTCCACTTT.

This chain links TRBV11-2 with TRBJ1-1; D gene ambiguous. Germline-derived CDR1 and CDR2 are SGHAT and FQNNGV. The V end lost 3 bases, the J end lost 1 base, and 12 bases lay between the germline ends. The CDR3 consists of 15 residues. CDR3 sequence reads: CASSLESGANTEAFF. Here the CDR3 DNA reads TGTGCCAGCAGCTTGGAGAGTGGAGCGAACACTGAAGCTTTCTTT.

This clone was recorded once. V usage is TRBV6-5 and J usage is TRBJ1-5; no clear D gene. Germline V gives CDR1 MNHEY, CDR2 SVGAGI. CDR3 size: 14 residues. V lost 0 bases, J lost 4 bases, and 7 bases lay in between. CDR3: CASSYSGANQPQHF. The CDR3 region has the DNA TGTGCCAGCAGTTACTCGGGCGCAAATCAGCCCCAGCATTTT.

This clone has a handful of counts. The rearrangement uses TRBV14 and TRBJ1-2, with 8 bases lining up with TRBD1. This CDR3 has 13 residues. V lost 5 bases, J lost 4 bases, and 3 bases stayed unmatched. Germline loops: CDR1 SGHDN, CDR2 FVKESK. The chain's CDR3 is CASSFDRGYGYTF. CDR3 nucleotides: TGTGCCAGCAGCTTCGACAGGGGCTATGGCTACACCTTC.

This chain connects TRBV5-1 to TRBJ2-7; 7 nucleotides align to TRBD1. The CDR3 is 14 residues long. Per germline, CDR1 SGHRS and CDR2 YFSETQ. Germline trimming cut 1 base from V and 6 bases from J; bases unmatched to any gene: 7. This chain's CDR3 is CASSLRAGGSEQYF. The DNA of the CDR3 is TGCGCCAGCAGCTTGCGGGCAGGGGGTAGCGAGCAGTACTTC.

The genes are TRBV6-5 and TRBJ1-2, with D possibly matching TRBD1 (6 bases). CDR3 length: 15 amino acids. Between the trimmed V and J ends, which lost 8 bases and 4 bases, there was a span of 20 bases. The germline CDR1 and CDR2 sequences are MNHEY and SVGAGI. Written as DNA, the CDR3 is TGTGCCAGCGCGCCATGGGCAGGGGCAACCTATGGCTACACCTTC. Protein product: CASAPWAGATYGYTF.

The V call is TRBV19, the J call TRBJ2-3, with TRBD2 matching over 9 bases. The CDR3 consists of 15 residues. Germline trimming cut 3 bases from V and 4 bases from J; bases unmatched to any gene: 5. The V gene's germline CDR1 is LNHDA and CDR2 SQIVND (reference sequence). The CDR3 DNA follows: TGTGCCAGTAGTATCGGCGGGGGGGGGTCAGATACGCAGTATTTT. It codes for CASSIGGGGSDTQYF.

The rearrangement uses TRBV5-1 and TRBJ1-2; a weak D match, TRBD1 (6 bases). The CDR3 consists of 14 residues. Between the trimmed V and J ends, which lost 4 bases and 1 base, there was a span of 11 bases. Germline-derived CDR1 and CDR2 are SGHRS and YFSETQ. In DNA, the CDR3 is TGCGCCAGCAGCCTAGGGGGAATTAACTATGGCTACACCTTC. Its protein product is CASSLGGINYGYTF.

The chain links TRBV6-5 to TRBJ1-5, with D tentatively TRBD1 (6 bases). Trimming shortened V by 2 bases and J by 6 bases, and 17 bases separated the two germline ends. This CDR3 region has 16 residues. Germline values: CDR1 MNHEY, CDR2 SVGAGI. For the CDR3, the DNA is TGTGCCAGCAGTTACAGAAGCGGACAGCATGGTCAGCCCCAGCATTTT. It translates to CASSYRSGQHGQPQHF.

This sequence joins TRBV23-1 and TRBJ2-7, with TRBD2 matching over 12 bases. TRBV23-1 is annotated as an ORF whose role is uncertain. The CDR3 contains 17 residues. Trimming cost V 2 bases and J 5 bases; bases outside gene matches: 10. The chain's CDR3 is CASSQPLAGGPTHEQYF. The CDR3 DNA reads as TGCGCCAGCAGTCAACCCCTAGCGGGGGGGCCGACCCACGAGCAGTACTTC.

This sequence joins TRBV6-1 and TRBJ2-7; 7 bases fit TRBD1. Germline CDR1 MNHNS, CDR2 SASEGT. This CDR3 is 14 amino acids long. V trimming: 3 bases; J trimming: 2 bases; junction bases outside the gene matches: 4. CDR3 bases: TGTGCCAGCAGTGAGAGACAGGGCCCCTACGAGCAGTACTTC. Its translation: CASSERQGPYEQYF.

This sequence joins TRBV6-5 and TRBJ2-7; D ambiguous. Germline lookup yields CDR1 MNHEY and CDR2 SVGAGI. With 0 bases removed from V and 4 bases from J, the gap between germline ends came to 13 bases. The CDR3 has 15 amino acids. CDR3 nucleotide sequence: TGTGCCAGCAGTTACTCTCCAGGTTCAGGATACGAGCAGTACTTC. Its protein is CASSYSPGSGYEQYF.

The chain carries TRBV5-1 and TRBJ2-5; D is unresolved. Germline loops: CDR1 SGHRS, CDR2 YFSETQ. The CDR3 is made up of 15 amino acids. Trimming left V 6 bases short and J 1 base short, with 16 bases between. The CDR3 region is CASKKRTVSQETQYF. CDR3 nucleotide sequence: TGCGCCAGCAAGAAGAGAACGGTGAGCCAAGAGACCCAGTACTTC.

The chain couples TRBV11-2 to TRBJ1-1, with D uncertain. This CDR3 has 11 residues. Trimming stripped 3 bases from V and 7 bases from J, with 6 bases between. Per the germline V gene, CDR1 is SGHAT and CDR2 is FQNNGV. The DNA of the CDR3 is TGTGCCAGCAGCTTCTCAGGTGAAGCTTTCTTT. It yields the protein CASSFSGEAFF.

The rearrangement joins TRBV4-1 to TRBJ1-1; the D is unclear. Trimming cost V 4 bases and J 1 base, with 16 bases left between them. CDR1 and CDR2 from the germline V gene are MGHRA and YSYEKL. The CDR3 covers 16 residues. The CDR3 region has the DNA TGCGCCAGCAGCCTCGCCCCTGGGCACCAGAACACTGAAGCTTTCTTT. It specifies CASSLAPGHQNTEAFF.

The chain employs TRBV6-5 and TRBJ1-2; 9 nucleotides match TRBD1. This CDR3 has 14 residues. V lost 9 bases to trimming and J lost 7 bases; unmatched junction nucleotides: 12. The germline V gene encodes CDR1 MNHEY and CDR2 SVGAGI. The CDR3 is CASFPNRGLGGYTF. The CDR3 bases are TGTGCCAGTTTCCCGAACAGGGGGCTTGGTGGCTACACCTTC.

This chain joins TRBV18 and TRBJ1-2, with 7 positions matching TRBD1. Germline-derived CDR1 and CDR2 are KGHSH and LQKENI. Germline trimming cut 4 bases from V and 8 bases from J; bases unmatched to any gene: 13. The CDR3 totals 15 residues. The CDR3 sequence: CASSLGTDRGGGYTF. The CDR3 DNA follows: TGTGCCAGCTCACTAGGGACAGATCGGGGAGGAGGCTACACCTTC.

V is TRBV18 and J is TRBJ2-1; D remains ambiguous. Germline lookup yields CDR1 KGHSH and CDR2 LQKENI. Trimming shortened V by 7 bases and J by 0 bases, and 13 bases separated the two germline ends. This CDR3 contains 15 residues. CDR3 DNA: TGTGCCAGCTTCTCCCGGCAGGTCTCCTACAATGAGCAGTTCTTC. Translated, it gives CASFSRQVSYNEQFF.